Below are 16 T cell receptor beta chains sequenced from a single sample in a study of cytomegalovirus exposure and HLA in healthy donors. Amplification used 60 Vbeta primers and 13 Jbeta primers. Only in-frame clones appear in the TCRdb table, and some are missing; sequencing was by immunoSEQ multiplex PCR. The profile shows roughly 100,000 clones, 82% of them singletons. The source material was PBMCs. Source of these receptors: a man aged 50 to 60 in good health and CMV-seronegative.

This chain uses TRBV7-3 with TRBJ1-1; 7 bases are a match to TRBD1. Germline trimming cut 5 bases from V and 3 bases from J; bases unmatched to any gene: 6. This CDR3 region has 14 residues. Germline V gene lookup returns CDR1 SGHTA and CDR2 FQGTGA. The CDR3 here is CASSRTGADTEAFF. As DNA, the CDR3 is TGTGCCAGCAGCCGGACAGGAGCAGACACTGAAGCTTTCTTT.

The chain uses TRBV19 and TRBJ2-3, with 10 bases matching TRBD2. Germline trimming cut 7 bases from V and 8 bases from J; bases unmatched to any gene: 12. The CDR3 is 15 amino acids. Per the germline V gene, CDR1 is LNHDA and CDR2 is SQIVND (reference sequence). The DNA for the CDR3 is TGTGCCAGTATAGCCCTAGCGGGAGCTGATGGTACGCAGTATTTT. Protein product: CASIALAGADGTQYF.

Only one count was recorded for this clone. The chain uses TRBV10-3 and TRBJ2-2; perhaps TRBD1 as D (5 bases). This CDR3 is built from 14 residues. V dropped 6 bases and J dropped 3 bases, with 11 bases sitting between them. Germline loops: CDR1 ENHRY, CDR2 SYGVKD. Here the CDR3 DNA reads TGTGCCATCAGGGTGGGGCTTTACACCGGGGAGCTGTTTTTT. Translated, it gives CAIRVGLYTGELFF.

The chain has TRBV19 and TRBJ2-7; no clear D. This CDR3 is 14 amino acids long. V gave up 3 bases and J gave up 0 bases, with 9 bases separating them. Germline-derived CDR1 and CDR2 are LNHDA and SQIVND (reference sequence). This CDR3 reads CASSMSHSSYEQYF. In DNA, the CDR3 is TGTGCCAGTAGTATGTCGCACAGCTCCTACGAGCAGTACTTC.

The rearrangement links TRBV5-1 to TRBJ2-5, with TRBD2 matching 12 bases. This CDR3 is 15 amino acids long. V dropped 6 bases and J dropped 5; count of bases not matched to a gene: 8. The germline CDR1 and CDR2 sequences are SGHRS and YFSETQ. CDR3 residues: CASTPSGRAGETQYF. CDR3 in DNA: TGCGCCAGCACCCCTAGCGGGAGGGCCGGGGAGACCCAGTACTTC.

This clone was counted only a few times. The genes are TRBV6-5 and TRBJ1-5, with D uncertain. Germline assignment: CDR1 MNHEY and CDR2 SVGAGI. The CDR3 extends over 10 amino acids. The CDR3 sequence is CARGHQPQHF. In DNA form, the CDR3 reads TGTGCTAGAGGTCATCAGCCCCAGCATTTT.

This chain uses TRBV7-2 with TRBJ1-3; 7 nucleotides agree with TRBD1. The CDR3 has 15 amino acids. Trimming cost V 3 bases and J 0 bases; bases outside gene matches: 2. Germline V lookup: CDR1 SGHTA, CDR2 FQGNSA. The CDR3 sequence is CASSFGTASGNTIYF. In DNA, the CDR3 is TGTGCCAGCAGCTTTGGGACAGCCTCTGGAAACACCATATATTTT.

This clone was seen once. The chain joins TRBV28 to TRBJ1-4; D is possibly TRBD1 (5 bases). The CDR3 spans 15 residues. Germline CDR1 MDHEN, CDR2 SYDVKM. Trimming left V 5 bases short and J 5 bases short, with 15 bases between. The CDR3 sequence is CASSPVGGWNEKLFF. The CDR3 DNA reads as TGTGCCAGCAGTCCCGTGGGGGGGTGGAATGAAAAACTGTTTTTT.

The chain is built from TRBV9 and TRBJ1-3; D might be TRBD1 (6 bases). The V end lost 0 bases, the J end lost 4 bases, and 17 bases lay between the germline ends. This CDR3 has 17 residues. Germline V lookup: CDR1 SGDLS, CDR2 YYNGEE. The CDR3 is CASSVERGRGGGNTIYF. The CDR3, as DNA: TGTGCCAGCAGCGTAGAGCGGGGCAGGGGAGGCGGAAACACCATATATTTT.

The rearrangement uses TRBV5-5 and TRBJ2-7; D may be TRBD1 (8 bases). V lost 4 bases and J lost 4, with 15 bases in between. CDR3 length equals 14 residues. Germline assignment: CDR1 SGHKS and CDR2 YYEKEE (reference sequence). CDR3 residues: CASSRTGGGYEQYF. The CDR3 DNA follows: TGTGCCAGCAGCCGAACAGGGGGAGGGTACGAGCAGTACTTC.

V and J are TRBV7-9 and TRBJ1-4; D perhaps matches TRBD1 (6 bases). Germline CDR1 and CDR2: SEHNR and FQNEAQ (reference sequence). V was trimmed by 5 bases and J by 5 bases, leaving 9 bases between them. The CDR3 extends over 13 amino acids. This chain's CDR3 is CASSQGFNEKLFF. In DNA, the CDR3 is TGTGCCAGCAGCCAGGGGTTCAATGAAAAACTGTTTTTT. The entire variable domain, with the rest obtained from reference TRBV7-9 and TRBJ1-4, is as follows: DTGVSQNPRHKITKRGQNVTFRCDPISEHNRLYWYRQTLGQGPEFLTYFQNEAQLEKSRLLSDRFSAERPKGSFSTLEIQRTEQGDSAMYLCASSQGFNEKLFFGSGTQLSVL.

This chain connects TRBV14 to TRBJ2-1; D perhaps matches TRBD2 (7 bases). There are 16 residues in the CDR3. Germline CDR1 SGHDN, CDR2 FVKESK. V dropped 4 bases and J dropped 1 base, with 14 bases sitting between them. The CDR3 DNA reads TGTGCCAGCAGCCCCCCGGGGGGCGCATCCTACAATGAGCAGTTCTTC. Translating it yields CASSPPGGASYNEQFF.

The chain has TRBV30 and TRBJ2-3; 7 nucleotides line up with TRBD2. This CDR3 region has 14 residues. V lost 1 base, J lost 6 bases, and 7 bases stayed unmatched. Germline V lookup: CDR1 GTSNPN, CDR2 SVGIG (reference sequence). CDR3 amino acids: CAWSAGGGGDTQYF. CDR3 coding DNA: TGTGCCTGGAGTGCTGGCGGGGGAGGTGATACGCAGTATTTT.

V usage is TRBV5-6 and J usage is TRBJ2-1; D unclear. The germline V gene has CDR1 SGHDT and CDR2 YYEEEE. This CDR3 has 14 amino acids. Trimming took off 2 bases at V and 1 base at J, with 7 bases between the two ends. CDR3: CASSFTGSYNEQFF. The CDR3 DNA sequence: TGTGCCAGCAGCTTTACGGGTTCCTACAATGAGCAGTTCTTC.

The chain has TRBV28 and TRBJ2-1; 7 nucleotides match TRBD2. V was pared by 1 base and J by 4 bases, with 4 bases of the junction left unmatched. CDR3 size: 15 residues. From germline, CDR1 is MDHEN and CDR2 SYDVKM. The CDR3 coding sequence is TGTGCCAGCAGTTTATCTAGCGGATATTACAATGAGCAGTTCTTC. This sequence encodes CASSLSSGYYNEQFF.

V usage is TRBV19 and J usage is TRBJ1-5; possible D gene TRBD1, 6 bases. This CDR3 has 13 residues. V was clipped by 4 bases and J by 12 bases, with 16 bases between them. Per the germline V gene, CDR1 is LNHDA and CDR2 is SQIVND (reference sequence). CDR3 residues: CASSTNGRGNQHF. The DNA for the CDR3 is TGTGCCAGTAGTACCAATGGGAGGGGGAACCAGCATTTT.